Below, one T cell receptor (beta chain) is given with its context. The germline V gene has CDR1 SGHDN and CDR2 FVKESK. CDR3 length: 14 residues. V was cut by 2 bases and J by 0 bases, with 5 bases left in between. These data belong to a study of beta chain features in type 1 diabetes. Of the isolated RNA, all was reverse transcribed, and so the sequenced material was expressed TCRB transcripts. Sequenced by immunoSEQ multiplex PCR; TCRdb stores in-frame clones only, minus some. The sample has roughly 450,000 clones, 9.5% to 12% seen once. J is TRBJ1-3 and V is TRBV14; no clear D. This TCR was sampled from a woman younger than 30 in good health. The sequencing input was naive CD4+ T cells from blood. The CDR3 protein is CASSQPGSGNTIYF. The CDR3 nucleotides read TGTGCCAGCAGCCAACCAGGCTCTGGAAACACCATATATTTT.